This entry lists 23 T cell receptor beta chains sequenced from one sample in a study of cytotoxic CD8 clonotypes in ibrutinib-treated CLL. This table comes from immunoSEQ multiplex PCR, and its TCRdb copy is limited to in-frame clones, with some not included. Among nearly 300,000 clones, roughly 76% were seen once, and the ten largest hold roughly 6%. The sample in question was PBMCs, obtained at disease progression, from a patient treated with ibrutinib. The receptors derive from a human donor with chronic lymphocytic leukemia.

The rearrangement uses TRBV15 and TRBJ2-5; TRBD1 agrees at 8 bases. CDR3 length: 18 amino acids. V dropped 0 bases and J dropped 2; count of bases not matched to a gene: 11. The germline CDR1 and CDR2 sequences are LNHNV and YYDKDF (reference sequence). CDR3 residues: CATSRDRQDRVGQETQYF. The DNA for the CDR3 is TGTGCCACCAGCAGAGATCGCCAGGACAGGGTTGGGCAAGAGACCCAGTACTTC.

Only a few counts were recorded for this clone. V gene TRBV7-9 combines with J gene TRBJ1-3; D unresolved. The CDR3 runs 14 residues. The germline V gene encodes CDR1 SEHNR and CDR2 FQNEAQ (reference sequence). Trimming shortened V by 1 base and J by 2 bases, and 6 bases separated the two germline ends. CDR3 DNA sequence: TGTGCCAGCAGCTTAGTTCGGGCTGGAAACACCATATATTTT. This encodes CASSLVRAGNTIYF.

The V call is TRBV29-1, the J call TRBJ2-1, with 12 bases identical to TRBD2. Unmatched junction bases numbered 6, after V lost 7 bases and J lost 5 bases. This CDR3 is 14 amino acids long. Germline V gene sequence: CDR1 SQVTM, CDR2 ANQGSEA. Here the CDR3 reads CSDHLAGGHNEQFF. CDR3 DNA: TGCAGCGACCATCTAGCGGGAGGGCACAATGAGCAGTTCTTC.

The rearrangement uses TRBV10-3 and TRBJ1-5; TRBD1 is a possible D gene (5 bases). Germline V CDR1 and CDR2: ENHRY, SYGVKD. The CDR3 runs to 16 residues. Trimming shortened V by 10 bases and J by 1 base, and 20 bases separated the two germline ends. The CDR3 sequence: CATRSRRGISNQPQHF. In DNA, the CDR3 is TGTGCCACCAGATCGCGGAGGGGTATCAGCAATCAGCCCCAGCATTTT.

This clone was seen a single time. The chain combines TRBV19 with TRBJ2-5, with 9 bases aligning to TRBD1. The V gene end was trimmed by 0 bases and the J gene end by 7 bases; junction bases not matched to a gene: 6. CDR1 is LNHDA, CDR2 SQIVND, per germline (reference sequence). The CDR3 is 15 amino acids. The CDR3 region has the DNA TGTGCCAGTAGTATAGAGGGGACAGGGTATGTGACCCAGTACTTC. It translates to CASSIEGTGYVTQYF.

CDR3 nucleotides: TGCGCCAGCAGCTCGCAGACAGGTGTCGTTAAAGAGCAGTACTTC. Protein product: CASSSQTGVVKEQYF. This chain links TRBV5-1 with TRBJ2-7; weak D call: TRBD1 (6 bases). Per the germline V gene, CDR1 is SGHRS and CDR2 is YFSETQ. Trimming cost V 3 bases and J 7 bases, with 20 bases left between them. This CDR3 spans 15 amino acids. Full variable domain (remainder filled in from reference TRBV5-1 and TRBJ2-7): KAGVTQTPRYLIKTRGQQVTLSCSPISGHRSVSWYQQTPGQGLQFLFEYFSETQRNKGNFPGRFSGRQFSNSRSEMNVSTLELGDSALYLCASSSQTGVVKEQYFGPGTRLTVT.

The V and J genes are TRBV7-2 and TRBJ1-2; D uncertain. CDR3 length: 17 amino acids. The germline gives CDR1 SGHTA, CDR2 FQGNSA. V gave up 4 bases and J gave up 4 bases, with 22 bases separating them. The chain's CDR3 is CASSSASGRSPIYGYTF. The CDR3 DNA is TGTGCCAGCAGCTCAGCCTCCGGGAGGTCCCCTATCTATGGCTACACCTTC.

This clone has a handful of counts. The rearrangement joins TRBV29-1 to TRBJ2-1, with a tentative D call TRBD2 (5 bases). The CDR3 covers 11 residues. Per the germline V gene, CDR1 is SQVTM and CDR2 is ANQGSEA. The V end was cut by 7 bases, the J end by 3 bases, with 7 bases between. The CDR3 DNA is TGCAGCGGGGAGCGCTACAATGAGCAGTTCTTC. Its translation is CSGERYNEQFF.

This clone came up a few times. The chain joins TRBV10-3 to TRBJ2-7; 9 bases line up with TRBD2. The CDR3 consists of 13 residues. From germline, CDR1 is ENHRY and CDR2 SYGVKD. V shed 1 base, J shed 5 bases, and the junction held 0 bases outside the gene matches. The CDR3 DNA reads as TGTGCCATCAGTGAGTTAGCGGGAGACGAGCAGTACTTC. Amino acids: CAISELAGDEQYF.

The chain couples TRBV18 to TRBJ2-5; perhaps TRBD2 as D (5 bases). V lost 4 bases to trimming and J lost 5 bases, with 14 bases between them. From germline, CDR1 is KGHSH and CDR2 LQKENI. This CDR3 spans 14 amino acids. The CDR3 DNA reads as TGTGCCAGCTCACTCCTAAACAGAGGGGAGACCCAGTACTTC. Translation: CASSLLNRGETQYF.

The chain links TRBV5-6 to TRBJ1-1; D is perhaps TRBD1 (5 bases). The germline CDR1 and CDR2 sequences are SGHDT and YYEEEE. The CDR3 extends over 13 amino acids. Trimming took off 4 bases at V and 1 base at J, with 8 bases between the two ends. The CDR3 region has the DNA TGTGCCAGCAGCCAGGGATGGAACACTGAAGCTTTCTTT. Its translation: CASSQGWNTEAFF.

This chain uses TRBV6-5 with TRBJ1-1, with D tentatively TRBD1 (5 bases). The germline CDR1 and CDR2 sequences are MNHEY and SVGAGI. The CDR3 is 14 amino acids. V dropped 2 bases and J dropped 4 bases, with 11 bases sitting between them. The CDR3 spells CASSYEWGVTEAFF. CDR3 sequence (DNA): TGTGCCAGCAGTTACGAGTGGGGCGTCACTGAAGCTTTCTTT.

The chain recombines TRBV27 with TRBJ2-5; D is perhaps TRBD1 or TRBD2 (6 bases each). V gave up 5 bases and J gave up 1 base, with 11 bases separating them. CDR3 size: 14 residues. In germline, CDR1 is MNHEY, CDR2 SMNVEV (reference sequence). The CDR3 is CASSPWGAQETQYF. CDR3 nucleotides: TGTGCCAGCAGTCCGTGGGGGGCCCAAGAGACCCAGTACTTC.

A note on this clone: Other DNA sequences in this sample translate to the same CDR3. This rearrangement joins TRBV9 to TRBJ2-7; 7 bases agree with TRBD2. This CDR3 is built from 15 residues. Trimming took 1 base from V and 0 from J; bases not matched to a gene: 4. CDR1 SGDLS and CDR2 YYNGEE come from the germline V gene. CDR3 protein: CASSVSGGSSYEQYF. CDR3 DNA sequence: TGTGCCAGCAGCGTATCGGGAGGTAGCTCCTACGAGCAGTACTTC. The whole variable domain, filled in from reference TRBV9 and TRBJ2-7, reads DSGVTQTPKHLITATGQRVTLRCSPRSGDLSVYWYQQSLDQGLQFLIQYYNGEERAKGNILERFSAQQFPDLHSELNLSSLELGDSALYFCASSVSGGSSYEQYFGPGTRLTVT.

V usage is TRBV9 and J usage is TRBJ2-7; D not resolved. Germline assignment: CDR1 SGDLS and CDR2 YYNGEE. This CDR3 is built from 14 residues. Trimming took off 4 bases at V and 0 bases at J, with 11 bases between the two ends. CDR3 region: CASSPAQSSYEQYF. Written as DNA, the CDR3 is TGTGCCAGCAGCCCCGCCCAGAGCTCCTACGAGCAGTACTTC.

The chain has TRBV19 and TRBJ2-6; D perhaps matches TRBD2 (5 bases). The CDR3 is 13 amino acids. V lost 6 bases and J lost 2, with 5 bases in between. The V gene's germline CDR1 is LNHDA and CDR2 SQIVND (reference sequence). The CDR3 coding sequence is TGTGCCAGTAGGCGGGCTGGGGCCAACGTCCTGACTTTC. Translation gives CASRRAGANVLTF.

A note on this clone: This sample includes further DNA sequences coding for the same CDR3. This sequence joins TRBV5-1 and TRBJ1-4; TRBD1 matches at 7 bases. The CDR3 sequence is 15 residues long. J was trimmed by 4 bases and V by 0 bases; bases with no gene match: 3. Germline V lookup: CDR1 SGHRS, CDR2 YFSETQ. In DNA, the CDR3 is TGCGCCAGCAGCTTGGGGGACAGAGATAATGAAAAACTGTTTTTT. This codes for CASSLGDRDNEKLFF.

V is TRBV13 and J is TRBJ2-7, with 7 bases fitting TRBD2. CDR3 length equals 15 residues. CDR1 is PRHDT, CDR2 FYEKMQ, per germline (reference sequence). With V trimmed by 3 bases and J by 2 bases, 7 bases remained unmatched. For the CDR3, the DNA is TGTGCCAGCAGCTTGGGCCTAGCGGACGCCTACGAGCAGTACTTC. Protein: CASSLGLADAYEQYF. Looking up the rest from reference TRBV13 and TRBJ2-7 gives the full variable domain: AAGVIQSPRHLIKEKRETATLKCYPIPRHDTVYWYQQGPGQDPQFLISFYEKMQSDKGSIPDRFSAQQFSDYHSELNMSSLELGDSALYFCASSLGLADAYEQYFGPGTRLTVT.

The chain recombines TRBV18 with TRBJ2-5; 7 bases are a match to TRBD1. CDR3 length: 13 residues. The junction had 2 bases not matched to a gene; V was cut back by 3 bases and J by 4 bases. The germline V gene has CDR1 KGHSH and CDR2 LQKENI. The CDR3 protein is CASSPGQLETQYF. CDR3 in DNA: TGTGCCAGCTCACCGGGACAGCTAGAGACCCAGTACTTC.

The genes are TRBV27 and TRBJ2-1; D unresolved. CDR3 length: 18 residues. The V and J ends lost 5 bases and 0 bases respectively, with 20 bases between them. Germline V gene sequence: CDR1 MNHEY, CDR2 SMNVEV (reference sequence). The CDR3 sequence is CASSPVSFLDYSYNEQFF. In DNA, the CDR3 is TGTGCCAGCAGTCCAGTCTCGTTCCTTGATTACTCCTACAATGAGCAGTTCTTC.

The rearrangement joins TRBV4-1 to TRBJ1-6; D is possibly TRBD1 (5 bases). Germline-derived CDR1 and CDR2 are MGHRA and YSYEKL. There are 19 residues in the CDR3. V lost 2 bases, J lost 0 bases, and 17 bases lay in between. This CDR3 reads CASSQIRGDSLSYNSPLHF. CDR3 nucleotides: TGCGCCAGCAGCCAAATTCGAGGTGACAGTCTCTCCTATAATTCACCCCTCCACTTT.

The J gene is TRBJ1-1, the V gene TRBV20-1, with unresolved D. CDR3 length equals 11 residues. Germline V gene lookup returns CDR1 DFQATT and CDR2 SNEGSKA (reference sequence). V lost 6 bases to trimming and J lost 9 bases, with 14 bases between them. As DNA, the CDR3 is TGCAGTGCCCACTTTGGGCAGCAAGCTTTCTTT. Translating gives CSAHFGQQAFF.

The V and J genes are TRBV7-6 and TRBJ2-2; no definite D call. CDR1 is SGHVS and CDR2 is FNYEAQ in the germline V gene. V was pared by 5 bases and J by 5 bases, with 18 bases between. The CDR3 extends over 16 amino acids. CDR3 sequence reads: CASSKRAVVFTGELFF. The CDR3, as DNA: TGTGCCAGCAGCAAAAGGGCCGTAGTTTTTACCGGGGAGCTGTTTTTT.